The 29 T cell receptor beta chains given below trace back to one sample, sequenced in a study of blood T cell repertoires in COVID-19. Produced via immunoSEQ multiplex PCR; TCRdb's table is partial and in-frame only. The repertoire holds around 100,000 clones, with 80% to 90% as singletons. Material for sequencing was peripheral blood. These receptors were collected from a human donor in a cohort sampled during active COVID-19.

This rearrangement joins TRBV4-2 to TRBJ2-2, with 7 bases lining up with TRBD2. CDR1 LGHNA and CDR2 YNFKEQ come from the germline V gene. The ends lost 4 bases at V and 6 bases at J; junction bases unmatched: 2. The CDR3 is 13 amino acids. CDR3 in DNA: TGTGCCAGCAGCCGAACTAGCGCCGGGGAGCTGTTTTTT. This gives the protein CASSRTSAGELFF.

V and J are TRBV6-5 and TRBJ1-2, with TRBD1 matching over 7 bases. Germline CDR1 is MNHEY and CDR2 is SVGAGI. Trimming at V came to 5 bases and at J to 8 bases, leaving 11 bases not matched to a gene. The CDR3 length is 14 residues. In nucleotides, the CDR3 is TGTGCCAGCAGTCCGATGGACAGGAAAGACGGCTACACCTTC. Residues: CASSPMDRKDGYTF.

The V and J genes are TRBV7-2 and TRBJ2-1; 9 nucleotides line up with TRBD2. V lost 7 bases, J lost 4 bases, and 8 bases stayed unmatched. Germline V gene lookup returns CDR1 SGHTA and CDR2 FQGNSA. There are 15 residues in the CDR3. The CDR3: CASIPGLAAYNEQFF. For the CDR3, the DNA is TGTGCCAGCATCCCGGGACTAGCCGCGTACAATGAGCAGTTCTTC.

This sequence joins TRBV7-9 and TRBJ2-7; D possibly corresponds to TRBD1 (6 bases). Deletions cut 6 bases from V and 0 bases from J, with 18 bases between. The CDR3 has 16 amino acids. CDR1 and CDR2 (germline): SEHNR, FQNEAQ (reference sequence). The CDR3 DNA sequence: TGTGCCAGCAGTCTACACCCCGGGACAACCTCCTACGAGCAGTACTTC. Protein sequence: CASSLHPGTTSYEQYF.

The chain joins TRBV27 to TRBJ1-4; no clear D gene. The CDR3 spans 14 residues. Germline V gene lookup returns CDR1 MNHEY and CDR2 SMNVEV (reference sequence). V gave up 5 bases and J gave up 1 base, with 8 bases separating them. CDR3 coding DNA: TGTGCCAGCAGTCCACTAGTAACTAATGAAAAACTGTTTTTT. Protein: CASSPLVTNEKLFF.

CDR3 in amino acids: CASSAPESRAQPQHF. The CDR3 coding sequence is TGTGCCAGCAGCGCCCCGGAGTCCAGGGCCCAGCCCCAGCATTTT. V and J are TRBV7-8 and TRBJ1-5; D is perhaps TRBD1 (5 bases). CDR3 size: 15 residues. Germline-derived CDR1 and CDR2 are SGHVS and FQNEAQ. Trimming cost V 5 bases and J 7 bases, with 18 bases left between them.

CDR3: CASKITGPPYEQYF. The CDR3 DNA is TGTGCCAGCAAAATAACAGGCCCCCCGTACGAGCAGTACTTC. The chain carries TRBV6-5 and TRBJ2-7; possibly TRBD1 for D (5 bases). This CDR3 contains 14 residues. Germline values: CDR1 MNHEY, CDR2 SVGAGI. V was pared by 7 bases and J by 4 bases, with 17 bases between.

This clone occurred a few times. This sequence joins TRBV19 and TRBJ1-5; 8 bases agree with TRBD1. This CDR3 spans 15 amino acids. In germline, CDR1 is LNHDA, CDR2 SQIVND (reference sequence). Trimming at V came to 3 bases and at J to 5 bases, leaving 6 bases not matched to a gene. The DNA for the CDR3 is TGTGCCAGTAGTATGGGAGGCAGGGGGCATCAGCCCCAGCATTTT. It translates to CASSMGGRGHQPQHF.

Regarding this clone: The same CDR3 arises from other DNA sequences in this sample as well. The V and J genes are TRBV4-2 and TRBJ2-3, with 12 positions matching TRBD2. This CDR3 comprises 16 residues. After removal of 2 bases from V and 4 bases from J, the junction contained 4 bases not matched to a gene. Germline V lookup: CDR1 LGHNA, CDR2 YNFKEQ. The CDR3 DNA follows: TGTGCCAGCAGCCAAAGACTAGCGGGGGAAGCAGATACGCAGTATTTT. It specifies CASSQRLAGEADTQYF.

V gene TRBV5-1 combines with J gene TRBJ1-1, with 10 bases that match TRBD1. V shed 0 bases, J shed 6 bases, and the junction held 8 bases outside the gene matches. The CDR3 has 16 amino acids. Looked up from germline, CDR1 is SGHRS and CDR2 is YFSETQ. CDR3 region: CASSLALDRGDPEAFF. The CDR3 region has the DNA TGCGCCAGCAGCTTGGCTTTGGACAGGGGGGATCCTGAAGCTTTCTTT.

The rearrangement links TRBV19 to TRBJ1-4; maybe TRBD1 (5 bases). V shed 3 bases and J shed 8 bases, with 13 bases lying between them. Germline V gene sequence: CDR1 LNHDA, CDR2 SQIVND (reference sequence). The CDR3 extends over 14 amino acids. Here the CDR3 reads CASSIPAGGEKLFF. Written as DNA, the CDR3 is TGTGCCAGTAGTATTCCGGCGGGGGGAGAAAAACTGTTTTTT.

This chain links TRBV29-1 with TRBJ1-1, with D possibly matching TRBD1 (5 bases). Trimming pared 3 bases from V and 0 bases from J, leaving 8 bases between. This CDR3 spans 13 amino acids. CDR1 and CDR2 from the germline V gene are SQVTM and ANQGSEA. In nucleotides, the CDR3 is TGCAGCGTTGATCGGGGGATGAACACTGAAGCTTTCTTT. Its translation is CSVDRGMNTEAFF.

For the CDR3, the DNA is TGTGCCAGCAGTTACACTACTAGGTTTGACGAGCAGTACTTC. Residues: CASSYTTRFDEQYF. The chain uses TRBV6-6 and TRBJ2-7, with D perhaps TRBD2 (5 bases). V gave up 2 bases and J gave up 5 bases, with 13 bases separating them. CDR1 is MNHNY, CDR2 SVGAGI, per germline (reference sequence). The CDR3 is made up of 14 amino acids.

The rearrangement joins TRBV19 to TRBJ1-3; no clear D gene. Germline V CDR1 and CDR2: LNHDA, SQIVND (reference sequence). V lost 7 bases and J 6 bases, leaving 7 bases between the germline ends. The CDR3 has 11 amino acids. Here the CDR3 reads CASTTVNTIYF. Written as DNA, the CDR3 is TGTGCCAGTACCACAGTAAACACCATATATTTT.

This chain joins TRBV11-2 and TRBJ1-1; 8 bases map to TRBD1. This CDR3 is built from 13 residues. Germline V gene data show CDR1 as SGHAT and CDR2 as FQNNGV. V shed 3 bases and J 12 bases; nucleotides not matched to a gene: 9. In DNA, the CDR3 is TGTGCCAGCAGCTTCGGACAGGGAATGGAAACTTTCTTT. It specifies CASSFGQGMETFF. Filled out from reference TRBV11-2 and TRBJ1-1, the complete variable domain reads EAGVAQSPRYKIIEKRQSVAFWCNPISGHATLYWYQQILGQGPKLLIQFQNNGVVDDSQLPKDRFSAERLKGVDSTLKIQPAKLEDSAVYLCASSFGQGMETFFGQGTRLTVV.

CDR3 coding DNA: TGTGCCAGCAGCGCCCGAACCGGGACTAGCGGGTATAGCACAGATACGCAGTATTTT. This codes for CASSARTGTSGYSTDTQYF. This chain joins TRBV9 and TRBJ2-3; the match to TRBD2 covers 12 bases. Germline values: CDR1 SGDLS, CDR2 YYNGEE. This CDR3 spans 19 amino acids. V lost 3 bases and J lost 0; bases outside the gene matches: 11.

This chain links TRBV28 with TRBJ2-3; 7 bases match TRBD2. Trimming took 3 bases from V and 13 from J; bases not matched to a gene: 7. The CDR3 contains 12 residues. Germline V CDR1 and CDR2: MDHEN, SYDVKM. CDR3: CASSFRDYREYF. The CDR3 DNA reads as TGTGCCAGCAGTTTTAGGGACTACCGGGAGTATTTT.

The V gene is TRBV29-1, the J gene TRBJ2-3; D unresolved. The CDR3 runs to 10 residues. From germline, CDR1 is SQVTM and CDR2 ANQGSEA. Trimming removed 7 bases from V and 4 bases from J, with 6 bases in between. This chain's CDR3 is CSDRADTQYF. In DNA, the CDR3 is TGCAGCGACCGGGCAGATACGCAGTATTTT.

A few counts support this clone. The V call is TRBV28, the J call TRBJ2-6, with D tentatively TRBD2 (6 bases). V was trimmed by 6 bases and J by 4 bases, leaving 19 bases between them. Germline CDR1 reads MDHEN; CDR2 reads SYDVKM. The length of the CDR3 is 17 residues. The CDR3 DNA sequence: TGTGCCAGCAGCCTAGGCGGCGGGGCCCGGGGGGCCAACGTCCTGACTTTC. Its translation: CASSLGGGARGANVLTF.

The genes are TRBV5-1 and TRBJ1-1; possible D gene TRBD1, 6 bases. The CDR3 covers 14 residues. V lost 0 bases and J 3 bases, leaving 9 bases between the germline ends. Per the germline V gene, CDR1 is SGHRS and CDR2 is YFSETQ. The CDR3 here is CASSLGYRDTEAFF. CDR3 coding DNA: TGCGCCAGCAGCTTGGGATACAGGGACACTGAAGCTTTCTTT.

This chain links TRBV10-1 with TRBJ2-1; 13 bases agree with TRBD2. V shed 3 bases, J shed 1 base, and the junction held 6 bases outside the gene matches. This CDR3 contains 18 residues. CDR1 WNHNN and CDR2 SYGVQD come from the germline V gene (reference sequence). CDR3 DNA sequence: TGCGCCAGCAGTGAATCGGGACTAGCGGGAATTTCCTACAATGAGCAGTTCTTC. Its translation is CASSESGLAGISYNEQFF.

This clone was seen just once. The CDR3 loop is CASSYGGGHQPQHF. The CDR3 region has the DNA TGTGCCAGCAGTTACGGGGGGGGGCATCAGCCCCAGCATTTT. The chain employs TRBV7-8 and TRBJ1-5, with D possibly being TRBD1 (6 bases). The germline V gene encodes CDR1 SGHVS and CDR2 FQNEAQ. V was clipped by 6 bases and J by 5 bases, with 14 bases between them. There are 14 residues in the CDR3. The variable domain in full, with the rest retrieved from reference TRBV7-8 and TRBJ1-5, is GAGVSQSPRYKVAKRGQDVALRCDPISGHVSLFWYQQALGQGPEFLTYFQNEAQLDKSGLPSDRFFAERPEGSVSTLKIQRTQQEDSAVYLCASSYGGGHQPQHFGDGTRLSIL.

This clone is a singleton in its sample. The chain is built from TRBV7-2 and TRBJ2-5; 8 positions agree with TRBD2. The CDR3 length is 16 residues. The V gene's germline CDR1 is SGHTA and CDR2 FQGNSA. The V gene end was trimmed by 1 base and the J gene end by 6 bases; junction bases not matched to a gene: 10. CDR3 sequence: CASSLGSRGGLKTQYF. The CDR3 region has the DNA TGTGCCAGCAGCTTAGGGTCACGGGGGGGCCTAAAGACCCAGTACTTC.

The genes are TRBV7-2 and TRBJ2-1, with 10 bases that match TRBD2. This CDR3 contains 18 residues. The J segment lost 6 bases and the V segment lost 1 base, leaving 12 bases of the junction unmatched. Germline CDR1 is SGHTA and CDR2 is FQGNSA. The chain's CDR3 is CASSLVASGGYRGNEQFF. In DNA, the CDR3 is TGTGCCAGCAGCTTAGTGGCTAGCGGGGGCTACCGGGGCAATGAGCAGTTCTTC.

The J gene is TRBJ1-2, the V gene TRBV29-1, with 7 bases lining up with TRBD1. V lost 6 bases and J lost 3; bases outside the gene matches: 4. CDR1 is SQVTM and CDR2 is ANQGSEA in the germline V gene. This CDR3 contains 12 residues. CDR3 sequence: CSVSRGDYGYTF. DNA of the CDR3: TGCAGCGTCTCCAGGGGGGACTATGGCTACACCTTC.

The chain has TRBV13 and TRBJ1-1, with D possibly TRBD1 on 6 matching bases. Germline V lookup: CDR1 PRHDT, CDR2 FYEKMQ (reference sequence). V dropped 3 bases and J dropped 5 bases, with 10 bases sitting between them. CDR3 length equals 13 residues. The CDR3 loop reads CASSFGGRTEAFF. For the CDR3, the DNA is TGTGCCAGCAGCTTTGGGGGCCGGACTGAAGCTTTCTTT.

The V and J genes are TRBV3-1 (or the pseudogene TRBV3-2) and TRBJ2-5, with 13 bases fitting TRBD2. This CDR3 region has 16 residues. Germline V lookup: CDR1 LGHDT, CDR2 YNNKEL (reference sequence). The V segment lost 1 base and the J segment 5 bases; nucleotides outside the gene matches: 4. The CDR3 is CASSQGLAGGQETQYF. As DNA, the CDR3 is TGTGCCAGCAGCCAAGGACTAGCGGGGGGCCAGGAGACCCAGTACTTC.

The V call is TRBV28, the J call TRBJ1-1; D is undetermined. Trimming left V 5 bases short and J 13 bases short, with 14 bases between. Germline V lookup: CDR1 MDHEN, CDR2 SYDVKM. CDR3 size: 11 residues. CDR3 region: CASSLGRRVFF. CDR3 coding DNA: TGTGCCAGCAGTCTGGGGAGGCGGGTTTTCTTT.

In its sample, this clone was seen once. The chain carries TRBV24-1 and TRBJ1-2, with D perhaps matching TRBD1 (6 bases). V was cut by 4 bases and J by 2 bases, with 13 bases left in between. The CDR3 runs 15 residues. Per the germline V gene, CDR1 is KGHDR and CDR2 is SFDVKD. This CDR3 is CATSDPRQGNYGYTF. As DNA, the CDR3 is TGTGCCACCAGTGACCCTCGGCAGGGGAACTATGGCTACACCTTC.